This is a list of T cell receptor beta chains from one sample in a study of blood T cells in healthy people across ages. TCRdb reanalysed the 5' RACE reads using MiXCR and keeps one entry per CDR3 protein. The table shows about 2 million distinct CDR3 sequences, with 49% occurring only once. The specimen sequenced was blood. The receptors derive from a woman aged 40 to 50 in good health. Both conserved end residues are part of each CDR3. Each record gives: J gene, clone size, CDR3 length, V gene, D gene, CDR3 protein, CDR3 DNA. The D gene is left open where the match is weak. Size values are once, few and many counts, or a class for expanded clones, and some rows have none.

TRBJ2-5	NA	16	TRBV20-1	TRBD1	CSARGTGGAKGETQYF	TGCAGTGCTAGAGGGACAGGGGGCGCAAAAGGGGAGACCCAGTACTTC
TRBJ1-2	few	18	TRBV9	TRBD1	CASSARTIDRGVGYGYTF	TGTGCCAGCAGCGCCCGTACGATTGACAGGGGGGTAGGCTATGGCTACACCTTC
TRBJ2-7	NA	14	TRBV6-2/TRBV6-3	NA	CASKLQGTVYEQYF	TGTGCCAGCAAGCTTCAGGGAACGGTCTACGAGCAGTACTTC
TRBJ2-1	NA	14	TRBV7-9	TRBD2	CASTTSGRINEQFF	TGTGCCAGTACGACCAGCGGGAGAATCAATGAGCAGTTCTTC
TRBJ1-2	NA	16	TRBV28	TRBD1	CASSSPWDRANYGYTF	TGTGCCAGCAGTTCCCCTTGGGACAGGGCGAACTATGGCTACACCTTC
TRBJ2-5	NA	15	TRBV2	TRBD1	CASSDQGAPQETQYF	TGTGCCAGCAGTGACCAGGGGGCGCCCCAAGAGACCCAGTACTTC
TRBJ2-7	NA	12	TRBV20-1	NA	CSAPGRGEDQYF	TGCAGTGCTCCAGGACGGGGAGAAGACCAGTACTTC
TRBJ2-5	NA	16	TRBV6-5	NA	CASSYSMAGAQETQYF	TGTGCCAGCAGTTACTCGATGGCGGGGGCACAAGAGACCCAGTACTTC
TRBJ2-7	NA	13	TRBV6-5	NA	CASTKNRRDEQYF	TGTGCCAGCACCAAAAACCGGAGAGACGAGCAGTACTTC
TRBJ1-2	few	15	TRBV25-1	NA	CASSDRGRANYGYTF	TGTGCCAGCAGTGATCGGGGAAGAGCTAACTATGGCTACACCTTC
TRBJ2-3	NA	15	TRBV7-2	TRBD2	CASSRPPAGGDTQYF	TGTGCCAGCAGCCGGCCCCCAGCGGGGGGAGATACGCAGTATTTT
TRBJ1-1	NA	13	TRBV20-1	NA	CSARRPGGPEAFF	TGCAGTGCTAGAAGGCCAGGAGGGCCTGAAGCTTTCTTT
TRBJ2-3	NA	16	TRBV4-2	TRBD2	CASSQGSSGGTGTQYF	TGTGCCAGCAGCCAAGGGAGTAGCGGGGGCACAGGTACGCAGTATTTT
TRBJ2-5	few	16	TRBV5-1	TRBD2	CASSGGIGTRGGEQYF	TGCGCCAGCAGCGGCGGGATCGGGACTAGAGGTGGGGAGCAGTACTTC
TRBJ2-5	NA	14	TRBV27	TRBD2	CASSTDGGQETQYF	TGTGCCAGCAGCACCGACGGGGGGCAAGAGACCCAGTACTTC
TRBJ1-5	NA	14	TRBV20-1	NA	CSATGIYSNQPQHF	TGCAGTGCCACGGGCATTTATAGCAATCAGCCCCAGCATTTT
TRBJ1-5	NA	15	TRBV29-1	NA	CSVGKGSAVDQPQHF	TGCAGCGTTGGAAAAGGGAGTGCGGTGGATCAGCCCCAGCATTTT
TRBJ2-5	few	14	TRBV20-1	NA	CSARDRLEPETQYF	TGCAGTGCTAGAGATAGGCTAGAACCAGAGACCCAGTACTTC
TRBJ2-7	NA	18	TRBV4-3	TRBD2	CASSQDPAGGQKAYEQYF	TGCGCCAGCAGCCAAGATCCCGCGGGGGGCCAAAAGGCCTACGAGCAGTACTTC
TRBJ1-2	NA	13	TRBV20-1	TRBD1	CSAREDRVVGYTF	TGCAGTGCTAGAGAAGACAGGGTGGTTGGCTACACCTTC
TRBJ2-1	few	15	TRBV5-1	NA	CASSLVAGVYNEQFF	TGTGCCAGCAGCTTGGTGGCAGGGGTCTACAATGAGCAGTTCTTC
TRBJ2-3	NA	16	TRBV4-3	NA	CASSQGGRGDADTQYF	TGCGCCAGCAGCCAAGGAGGCAGGGGGGACGCAGATACGCAGTATTTT
TRBJ2-7	NA	17	TRBV6-2/TRBV6-3	NA	CASSDRVRAENIYEQYF	TGTGCCAGCAGTGACCGGGTTCGAGCGGAAAACATCTACGAGCAGTACTTC